The entry below gives a single T cell receptor (beta chain) sequence along with its context. The sample belongs to a study of T cell changes during pregnancy in multiple sclerosis. Assay used: immunoSEQ multiplex PCR; TCRdb lists only in-frame clones, some missing. The table records fewer than 65,000 clones, around 92% of them present only once. J lost 0 bases, V lost 8 bases, and 10 bases had no gene match. The germline V gene encodes CDR1 LNHNV and CDR2 YYDKDF (reference sequence). This CDR3 spans 17 amino acids. The V and J genes are TRBV15 and TRBJ1-6; TRBD1 aligns across 7 bases. This receptor was taken from a female donor in good health, enrolled as a control in a pregnancy study. The starting material was peripheral blood, obtained after pregnancy. CDR3 in DNA: TGTGCCACCCGACAGGGTACGCGGAGCTCCTATAATTCACCCCTCCACTTT. This encodes CATRQGTRSSYNSPLHF. Filled out from reference TRBV15 and TRBJ1-6, the complete variable domain reads DAMVIQNPRYQVTQFGKPVTLSCSQTLNHNVMYWYQQKSSQAPKLLFHYYDKDFNNEADTPDNFQSRRPNTSFCFLDIRSPGLGDTAMYLCATRQGTRSSYNSPLHFGNGTRLTVT.